These 26 T cell receptor beta chains were sequenced from one sample in a study of naive and memory T cell subsets. TCR cDNA received a 3' ligated oligonucleotide that carried a UMI. Ligated cDNA underwent four rounds of PCR with nested alpha and beta constant region primers and SP2. TCRdb analysed the 5' RACE reads with MiXCR anew, one entry per CDR3 protein. The sample records more than 60,000 distinct CDR3 sequences, approximately 8% being singletons. All receptors come from a female donor in good health.

This clonotype was picked up a small number of times. This chain links TRBV11-2 with TRBJ1-1; D gene uncertain. V was cut by 4 bases and J by 4 bases, with 10 bases left in between. The CDR3 extends over 13 amino acids. Germline loops: CDR1 SGHAT, CDR2 FQNNGV. The CDR3 sequence: CASSSAGFTEAFF. CDR3 DNA sequence: TGTGCCAGCAGCTCTGCGGGATTCACTGAAGCTTTCTTT.

This clonotype rates as medium-sized (0.01 to 0.1%). Sequence at one end of the junction differs from germline and may be a read error. V is TRBV7-7 and J is TRBJ2-3, with TRBD1 identical over 7 bases. This CDR3 region has 13 residues. Germline CDR1 and CDR2: SSHAT and FNYEAQ (reference sequence). The CDR3: CASSLTGTDTQYF. The CDR3 DNA is TGTGCTAGCAGCTTGACAGGGACAGATACGCAGTATTTT.

The chain couples TRBV7-9 to TRBJ2-7, with 12 nucleotides matching TRBD1. In germline, CDR1 is SEHNR, CDR2 FQNEAQ (reference sequence). With 4 bases clipped from V and 7 bases from J, the junction kept 8 bases outside the gene matches. The CDR3 consists of 15 residues. CDR3 region: CASSWGGQGAGEQYF. The CDR3, as DNA: TGTGCCAGCAGCTGGGGGGGACAGGGGGCTGGTGAGCAGTACTTC.

This chain joins TRBV28 and TRBJ2-1; maybe TRBD2 (6 bases). V was pared by 2 bases and J by 9 bases, with 17 bases between. The CDR3 length is 15 residues. The germline V gene has CDR1 MDHEN and CDR2 SYDVKM. As DNA, the CDR3 is TGTGCCAGCAGTTTAGCGGGAAGCCGGGTGGGTGAGCAGTTCTTC. Its protein is CASSLAGSRVGEQFF.

The chain employs TRBV10-1 and TRBJ2-3; maybe TRBD2 (7 bases). The ends were cut back, 0 bases at V and 3 bases at J, with 13 bases in the middle. The CDR3 consists of 16 residues. Germline CDR1 is WNHNN and CDR2 is SYGVQD (reference sequence). The CDR3 is CASSESGGGTTDTQYF. The DNA of the CDR3 is TGCGCCAGCAGTGAGTCGGGAGGGGGGACGACAGATACGCAGTATTTT.

This clonotype occurred a few times. This chain links TRBV2 with TRBJ2-3; D unresolved. Germline lookup yields CDR1 SNHLY and CDR2 FYNNEI. This CDR3 has 12 residues. V lost 6 bases and J 5 bases, leaving 9 bases between the germline ends. The CDR3 reads CASRWTRDTQYF. CDR3 bases: TGTGCCAGCAGATGGACGAGAGATACGCAGTATTTT.

The CDR3 loop reads CSAPSRQGDEQFF. CDR3 sequence (DNA): TGCAGTGCCCCCTCGCGACAGGGCGATGAGCAGTTCTTC. The gene calls are TRBV20-1 and TRBJ2-1; 7 bases fit TRBD1. Germline-derived CDR1 and CDR2 are DFQATT and SNEGSKA (reference sequence). This CDR3 has 13 residues. The trim removed 6 bases at V and 8 bases at J, leaving 10 bases unmatched.

V and J are TRBV7-8 and TRBJ2-5; 12 nucleotides agree with TRBD1. V was pared by 3 bases and J by 5 bases, with 7 bases of the junction left unmatched. This CDR3 is built from 16 residues. Per the germline V gene, CDR1 is SGHVS and CDR2 is FQNEAQ. The CDR3 DNA reads TGTGCCAGCAGCTTTACCGGGACAGGGGGCGCGGAGACCCAGTACTTC. This encodes CASSFTGTGGAETQYF.

This clonotype was found a few times. The chain has TRBV20-1 and TRBJ1-1; weak D call: TRBD1 (5 bases). CDR3 length: 10 residues. Germline V gene sequence: CDR1 DFQATT, CDR2 SNEGSKA (reference sequence). The V gene lost 8 bases and the J gene lost 1 base, with 5 bases spanning the gap. This CDR3 reads CSTGNTEAFF. The CDR3 DNA reads TGCAGTACAGGGAACACTGAAGCTTTCTTT.

A few counts support this clonotype. J is TRBJ2-3 and V is TRBV12-3 or TRBV12-4, with 10 nucleotides matching TRBD2. V shed 6 bases and J 5 bases; nucleotides not matched to a gene: 17. The CDR3 contains 18 residues. The CDR3 DNA is TGTGCCAGCAGCCCCCGTCGGACTAGCGGACATGCAAAAGATACGCAGTATTTT. This translates into CASSPRRTSGHAKDTQYF.

This clonotype has at least ten counts. The gene calls are TRBV27 and TRBJ2-2, with TRBD1 matching over 9 bases. Germline CDR1 MNHEY, CDR2 SMNVEV (reference sequence). Trimming took 5 bases from V and 6 from J; bases not matched to a gene: 7. This CDR3 spans 15 amino acids. The DNA of the CDR3 is TGTGCCAGCAGTCCTCGAAACAGGGGGCCCGGGGAGCTGTTTTTT. This encodes CASSPRNRGPGELFF.

The rearrangement uses TRBV6-6 and TRBJ2-7, with a possible D match to TRBD1 (6 bases). Trimming took 7 bases from V and 0 from J, leaving 13 bases between them. Germline CDR1 reads MNHNY; CDR2 reads SVGAGI (reference sequence). The CDR3 spans 14 residues. CDR3 residues: CASIGQTSSYEQYF. CDR3 DNA sequence: TGTGCCAGCATCGGACAGACTTCCTCCTACGAGCAGTACTTC.

The sample holds a few counts of this clonotype. The chain combines TRBV2 with TRBJ2-4; no clear D gene. The CDR3 covers 16 residues. The germline gives CDR1 SNHLY, CDR2 FYNNEI. V was pared by 2 bases and J by 4 bases, with 15 bases between. CDR3 DNA sequence: TGTGCCAGCAGTGAAAAGGTTTTAGCTGATAAAAACATTCAGTACTTC. This translates into CASSEKVLADKNIQYF.

This clonotype was seen ten or more times. This sequence joins TRBV20-1 and TRBJ1-1; 8 bases match TRBD1. CDR3 length: 12 residues. The V segment lost 6 bases and the J segment 7 bases; nucleotides outside the gene matches: 7. Germline loops: CDR1 DFQATT, CDR2 SNEGSKA (reference sequence). In DNA, the CDR3 is TGCAGTGCCACCGACAGGGGACGTGAAGCTTTCTTT. Translation: CSATDRGREAFF.

This clonotype showed up just a few times. The chain combines TRBV7-2 with TRBJ2-3; unclear D gene. The CDR3 covers 13 residues. Germline V CDR1 and CDR2: SGHTA, FQGNSA. V lost 2 bases to trimming and J lost 4 bases, with 7 bases between them. The chain's CDR3 is CASSLTMADTQYF. The DNA of the CDR3 is TGTGCCAGCAGCTTAACGATGGCAGATACGCAGTATTTT.

The chain links TRBV4-1 to TRBJ1-6, with 10 bases fitting TRBD1. Trimming at V came to 3 bases and at J to 4 bases, leaving 6 bases not matched to a gene. The CDR3 has 17 residues. Germline CDR1 MGHRA, CDR2 YSYEKL. DNA of the CDR3: TGCGCCAGCAGCCAGACAGGGGGCCGACGATATAATTCACCCCTCCACTTT. It yields the protein CASSQTGGRRYNSPLHF.

This clonotype was detected ten times or more. CDR3 in DNA: TGTGCCAGCAGTGAGGAGTCAGGCTACACCTTC. It encodes CASSEESGYTF. The V and J genes are TRBV6-1 and TRBJ1-2; no firm D call. The V gene lost 3 bases and the J gene lost 8 bases, with 7 bases spanning the gap. The germline V gene has CDR1 MNHNS and CDR2 SASEGT. The CDR3 extends over 11 amino acids.

The CDR3 reads CSVGDSAGEQFF. In DNA form, the CDR3 reads TGCAGCGTTGGGGACAGTGCCGGTGAGCAGTTCTTC. The chain couples TRBV29-1 to TRBJ2-1, with 7 bases identical to TRBD1. The V gene end was trimmed by 4 bases and the J gene end by 9 bases; junction bases not matched to a gene: 6. CDR3 length: 12 residues. The germline V gene encodes CDR1 SQVTM and CDR2 ANQGSEA.

This clonotype was counted a few times. The V gene is TRBV30, the J gene TRBJ2-3; a weak D match, TRBD2 (5 bases). V was cut by 2 bases and J by 6 bases, with 12 bases left in between. This CDR3 has 13 amino acids. From germline, CDR1 is GTSNPN and CDR2 SVGIG (reference sequence). This chain's CDR3 is CAWSLRRGDTQYF. CDR3 sequence (DNA): TGTGCCTGGAGTTTGCGGCGCGGGGATACGCAGTATTTT.

This clonotype was picked up many times. The chain uses TRBV2 and TRBJ2-5; the D gene is possibly TRBD1 (5 bases). CDR3 length: 15 amino acids. Germline V CDR1 and CDR2: SNHLY, FYNNEI. With 11 bases removed from V and 1 base from J, the gap between germline ends came to 20 bases. The CDR3 loop is CASSTGTGRQETQYF. The CDR3 DNA reads as TGTGCCTCCTCAACAGGCACCGGCCGCCAAGAGACCCAGTACTTC.

In this sample, this clonotype turned up a few times. This chain uses TRBV7-2 with TRBJ2-7; the D call may be TRBD1 or TRBD2 (5 bases each). CDR3 length equals 13 residues. CDR1 and CDR2 (germline): SGHTA, FQGNSA. V was trimmed by 4 bases and J by 3 bases, leaving 10 bases between them. CDR3: CASSSGAGYEQYF. The CDR3 DNA reads TGTGCCAGCAGCTCCGGGGCGGGCTACGAGCAGTACTTC.

This clonotype showed up just a few times. The chain has TRBV20-1 and TRBJ2-3; TRBD2 might be the D (5 bases). Germline V gene lookup returns CDR1 DFQATT and CDR2 SNEGSKA (reference sequence). V lost 5 bases to trimming and J lost 6 bases, with 15 bases between them. There are 13 residues in the CDR3. The CDR3 DNA reads as TGCAGTGCTCCCCGGGGAGAGTGGGATACGCAGTATTTT. This translates into CSAPRGEWDTQYF.

The rearrangement links TRBV3-1 to TRBJ2-7; D ambiguous. The CDR3 extends over 14 amino acids. Germline-derived CDR1 and CDR2 are LGHDT and YNNKEL (reference sequence). Trimming pared 4 bases from V and 2 bases from J, leaving 12 bases between. DNA of the CDR3: TGTGCCAGCAGCCGAGCAACTGATACCTACGAGCAGTACTTC. Its translation: CASSRATDTYEQYF.

This clonotype was counted a few times. The chain joins TRBV29-1 to TRBJ2-1; 11 bases map to TRBD2. The CDR3 runs to 15 residues. Germline V gene data show CDR1 as SQVTM and CDR2 as ANQGSEA. Germline trimming cut 7 bases from V and 9 bases from J; bases unmatched to any gene: 14. This chain's CDR3 is CSASRNLGLAGEQFF. CDR3 bases: TGCAGCGCTTCCCGAAATTTAGGACTAGCGGGTGAGCAGTTCTTC.

V and J are TRBV9 and TRBJ2-5; D is perhaps TRBD1 (5 bases). Germline loops: CDR1 SGDLS, CDR2 YYNGEE. Trimming stripped 4 bases from V and 9 bases from J, with 19 bases between. The CDR3 spans 14 residues. CDR3 DNA sequence: TGTGCCAGCAGCCCTGTCCTGGACACCAGCCCCCAGTACTTC. It is translated as CASSPVLDTSPQYF.

This clonotype was observed many times. The gene calls are TRBV20-1 and TRBJ1-1; a possible D gene is TRBD1 (6 bases). The length of the CDR3 is 15 residues. Trimming took 1 base from V and 0 from J, leaving 12 bases between them. Germline V gene sequence: CDR1 DFQATT, CDR2 SNEGSKA (reference sequence). The CDR3 spells CSARGHQGMNTEAFF. The CDR3 nucleotides read TGCAGTGCTAGAGGCCATCAGGGGATGAACACTGAAGCTTTCTTT.